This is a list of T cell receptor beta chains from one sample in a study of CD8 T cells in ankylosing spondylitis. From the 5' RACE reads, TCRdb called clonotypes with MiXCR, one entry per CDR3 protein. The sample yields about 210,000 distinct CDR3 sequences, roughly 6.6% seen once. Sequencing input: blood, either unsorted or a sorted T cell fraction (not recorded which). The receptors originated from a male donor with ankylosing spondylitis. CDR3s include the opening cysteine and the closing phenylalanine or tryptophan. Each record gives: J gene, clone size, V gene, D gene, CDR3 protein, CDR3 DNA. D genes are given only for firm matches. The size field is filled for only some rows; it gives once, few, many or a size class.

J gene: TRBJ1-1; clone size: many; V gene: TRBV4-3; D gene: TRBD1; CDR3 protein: CASSQVFSGGENTEAFF; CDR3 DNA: TGCGCCAGCAGCCAAGTTTTCTCAGGGGGCGAGAACACTGAAGCTTTCTTT
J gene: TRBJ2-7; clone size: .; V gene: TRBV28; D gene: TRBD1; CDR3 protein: CASSLFSSTGVFAYEQYF; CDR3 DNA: TGTGCCAGCAGTTTATTCAGTAGTACAGGGGTGTTTGCCTACGAGCAGTACTTC
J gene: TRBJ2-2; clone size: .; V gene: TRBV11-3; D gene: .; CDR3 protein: CASSLDRAGTATGELFF; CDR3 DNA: TGTGCCAGCAGCTTAGATCGCGCCGGGACGGCCACCGGGGAGCTGTTTTTT
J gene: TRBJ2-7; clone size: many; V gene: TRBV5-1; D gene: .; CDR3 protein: CASGRDLVYEQYF; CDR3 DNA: TGCGCCAGCGGCCGGGACTTGGTCTACGAGCAGTACTTC
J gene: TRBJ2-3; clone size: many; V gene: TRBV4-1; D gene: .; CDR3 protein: CASSPLGDTDTQYF; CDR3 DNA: TGCGCCAGCAGCCCATTGGGAGACACAGATACGCAGTATTTT
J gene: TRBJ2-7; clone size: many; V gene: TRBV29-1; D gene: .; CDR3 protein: CSVGLLSYEQYF; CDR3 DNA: TGCAGCGTTGGACTTCTCTCCTACGAGCAGTACTTC
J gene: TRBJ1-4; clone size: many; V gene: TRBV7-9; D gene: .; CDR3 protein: CASSPRPDLDEKLFF; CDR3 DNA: TGTGCCAGCAGCCCCCGGCCCGATTTGGATGAAAAACTGTTTTTT
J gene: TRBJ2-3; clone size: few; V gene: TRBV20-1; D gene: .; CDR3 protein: CSASESWDTQYF; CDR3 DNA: TGCAGTGCTAGTGAGTCCTGGGATACGCAGTATTTT
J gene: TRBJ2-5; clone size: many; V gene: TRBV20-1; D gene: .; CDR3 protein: CSARDRRGYEAQYF; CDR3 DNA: TGCAGTGCTAGAGATCGGCGGGGTTACGAGGCCCAGTACTTC
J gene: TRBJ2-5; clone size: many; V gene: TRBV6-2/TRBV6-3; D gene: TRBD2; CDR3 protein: CASSSGTSGADPRGTQYF; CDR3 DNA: TGTGCCAGCAGTTCCGGGACTAGCGGGGCCGATCCAAGAGGGACCCAGTACTTC
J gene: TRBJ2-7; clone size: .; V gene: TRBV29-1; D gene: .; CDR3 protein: CSVREGGSYEQYF; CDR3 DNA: TGCAGCGTTCGAGAGGGGGGGAGCTACGAGCAGTACTTC
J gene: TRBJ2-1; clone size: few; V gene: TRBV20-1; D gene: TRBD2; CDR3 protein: CSAPGLAGRYNEQFF; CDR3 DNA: TGCAGTGCCCCGGGACTAGCGGGGCGCTACAATGAGCAGTTCTTC
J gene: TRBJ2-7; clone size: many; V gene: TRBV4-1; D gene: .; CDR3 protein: CASSQVALSEQYF; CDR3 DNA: TGCGCCAGCAGCCAAGTCGCTCTCAGCGAGCAGTACTTC
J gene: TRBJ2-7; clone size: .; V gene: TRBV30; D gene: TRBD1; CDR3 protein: CAWSGGTGGWYEQYF; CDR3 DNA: TGTGCCTGGAGTGGGGGGACAGGGGGCTGGTACGAGCAGTACTTC
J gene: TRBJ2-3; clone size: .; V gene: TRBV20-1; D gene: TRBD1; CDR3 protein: CSANTGERHTDTQYF; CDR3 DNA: TGCAGTGCTAATACAGGGGAGAGGCACACAGATACGCAGTATTTT
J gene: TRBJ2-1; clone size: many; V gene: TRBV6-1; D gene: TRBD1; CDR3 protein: CASSKLDRASYNEQFF; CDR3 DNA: TGTGCCAGCAGTAAATTGGACAGGGCGTCCTACAATGAGCAGTTCTTC
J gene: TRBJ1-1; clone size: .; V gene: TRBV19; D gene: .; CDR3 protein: CASSMWGGLGTEAFF; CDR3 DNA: TGTGCCAGTAGTATGTGGGGGGGGCTTGGCACTGAAGCTTTCTTT
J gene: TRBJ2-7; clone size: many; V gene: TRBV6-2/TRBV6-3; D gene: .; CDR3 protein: CASSPPRATYEQYF; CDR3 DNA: TGTGCCAGCAGCCCCCCCAGGGCTACCTACGAGCAGTACTTC
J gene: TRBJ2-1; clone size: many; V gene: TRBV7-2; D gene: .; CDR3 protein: CASSPVGLAAGEQFF; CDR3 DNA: TGTGCCAGCAGCCCCGTGGGGCTAGCAGCAGGGGAGCAGTTCTTC
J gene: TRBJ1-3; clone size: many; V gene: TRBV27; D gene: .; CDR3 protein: CASSYGNTIYF; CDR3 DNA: TGTGCCAGCAGCTACGGGAACACCATATATTTT
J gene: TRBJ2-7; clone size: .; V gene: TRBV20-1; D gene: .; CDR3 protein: CSARVAGWDYEQYF; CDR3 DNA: TGCAGTGCTAGAGTCGCGGGCTGGGACTACGAGCAGTACTTC
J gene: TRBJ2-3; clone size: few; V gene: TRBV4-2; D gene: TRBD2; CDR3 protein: CASSVWGLAGGLTDTQYF; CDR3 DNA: TGTGCCAGCAGCGTCTGGGGACTAGCGGGAGGTCTCACAGATACGCAGTATTTT
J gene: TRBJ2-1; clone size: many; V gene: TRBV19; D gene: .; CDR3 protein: CASSTKREQFF; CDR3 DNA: TGTGCCAGTAGTACCAAGCGAGAGCAGTTCTTC
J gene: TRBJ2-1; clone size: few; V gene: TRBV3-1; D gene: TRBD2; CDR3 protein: CASSLSGVQRGLAGNEQFF; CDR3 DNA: TGTGCCAGCAGCCTCTCGGGGGTTCAACGAGGACTAGCGGGGAATGAGCAGTTCTTC
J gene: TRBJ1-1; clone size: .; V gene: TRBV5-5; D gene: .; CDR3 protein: CASKTGAGNTEAFF; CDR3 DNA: TGTGCCAGCAAGACAGGAGCGGGGAACACTGAAGCTTTCTTT
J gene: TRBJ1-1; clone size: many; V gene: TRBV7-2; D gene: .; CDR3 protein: CASSFGLWTTEAFF; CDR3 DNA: TGTGCCAGCAGCTTCGGCCTTTGGACCACTGAAGCTTTCTTT
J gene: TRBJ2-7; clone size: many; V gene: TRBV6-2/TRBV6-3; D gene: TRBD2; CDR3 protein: CASNGLASTYEQYF; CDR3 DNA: TGTGCCAGCAACGGACTAGCGTCGACCTACGAGCAGTACTTC
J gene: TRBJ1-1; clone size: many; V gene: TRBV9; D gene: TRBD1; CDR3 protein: CASSAGGATEAFF; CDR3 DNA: TGTGCCAGCAGCGCAGGGGGCGCGACTGAAGCTTTCTTT
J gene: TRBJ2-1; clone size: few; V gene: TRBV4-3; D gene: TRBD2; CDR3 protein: CASSHSGRGNEQFF; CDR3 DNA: TGCGCCAGCAGCCATAGCGGGAGGGGTAATGAGCAGTTCTTC
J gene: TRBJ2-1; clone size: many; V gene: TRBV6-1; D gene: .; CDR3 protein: CASSGDPNEQFF; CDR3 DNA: TGTGCCAGCAGTGGAGATCCCAATGAGCAGTTCTTC
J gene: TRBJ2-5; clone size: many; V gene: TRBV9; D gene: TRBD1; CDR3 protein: CASSGPRTGKETQYF; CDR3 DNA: TGTGCCAGCAGCGGTCCGCGGACAGGGAAGGAGACCCAGTACTTC
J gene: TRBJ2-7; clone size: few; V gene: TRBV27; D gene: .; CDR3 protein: CASSTLASGYEQYF; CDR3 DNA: TGTGCCAGCAGTACCCTAGCGTCAGGTTACGAGCAGTACTTC
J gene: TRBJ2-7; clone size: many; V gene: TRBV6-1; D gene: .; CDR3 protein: CASGPGNSYEQYF; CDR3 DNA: TGTGCCAGCGGGCCGGGGAACTCCTACGAGCAGTACTTC
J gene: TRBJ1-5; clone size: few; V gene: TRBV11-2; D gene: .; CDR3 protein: CASSLFLGKEPQHF; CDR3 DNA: TGTGCCAGCAGCTTATTTTTAGGAAAGGAGCCCCAGCATTTT
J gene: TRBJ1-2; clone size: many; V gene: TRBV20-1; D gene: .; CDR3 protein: CSARPLNYGYTF; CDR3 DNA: TGCAGTGCTAGACCCCTAAACTATGGCTACACCTTC
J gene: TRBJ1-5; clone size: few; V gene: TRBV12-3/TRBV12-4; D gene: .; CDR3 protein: CASSLVGGGDSNQPQHF; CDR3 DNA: TGTGCCAGCAGTTTAGTAGGAGGGGGGGATAGCAATCAGCCCCAGCATTTT
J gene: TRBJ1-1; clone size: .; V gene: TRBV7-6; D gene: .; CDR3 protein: CASSSEGRSTEAFF; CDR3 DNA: TGTGCCAGCAGCTCAGAAGGGCGGAGCACTGAAGCTTTCTTT
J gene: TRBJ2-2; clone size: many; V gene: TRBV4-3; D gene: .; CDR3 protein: CASSQEWGDTGELFF; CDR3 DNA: TGCGCCAGCAGCCAAGAGTGGGGGGACACCGGGGAGCTGTTTTTT
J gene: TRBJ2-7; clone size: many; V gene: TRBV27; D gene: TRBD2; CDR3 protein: CASSLSSGGYEQYF; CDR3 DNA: TGTGCCAGCAGTTTATCTAGCGGGGGCTACGAGCAGTACTTC
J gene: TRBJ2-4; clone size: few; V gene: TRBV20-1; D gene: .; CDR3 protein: CSANPRGPGYIQYF; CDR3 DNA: TGCAGTGCCAACCCCAGGGGCCCCGGCTACATTCAGTACTTC
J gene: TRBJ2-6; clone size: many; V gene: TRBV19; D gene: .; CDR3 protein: CASSPGTAHASGANVLTF; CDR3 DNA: TGTGCCAGTAGTCCGGGGACGGCGCATGCGTCTGGGGCCAACGTCCTGACTTTC
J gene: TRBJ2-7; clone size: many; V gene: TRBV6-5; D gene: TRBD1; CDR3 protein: CASSKGQGIHEQYF; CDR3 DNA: TGTGCCAGCAGCAAAGGACAGGGAATCCACGAGCAGTACTTC
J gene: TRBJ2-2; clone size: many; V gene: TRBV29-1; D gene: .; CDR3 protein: CSVGSGELFF; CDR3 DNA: TGCAGCGTAGGAAGCGGGGAGCTGTTTTTT
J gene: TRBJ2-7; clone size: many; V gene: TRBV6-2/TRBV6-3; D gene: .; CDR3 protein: CASSYSDYEQYF; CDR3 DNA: TGTGCCAGCAGTTACTCGGACTACGAGCAGTACTTC
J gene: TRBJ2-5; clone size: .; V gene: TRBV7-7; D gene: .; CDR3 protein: CASSARGWVETQYF; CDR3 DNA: TGTGCTAGCAGCGCCCGAGGGTGGGTAGAGACCCAGTACTTC
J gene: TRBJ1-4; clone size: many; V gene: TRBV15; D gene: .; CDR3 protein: CATSRPHRSNEKLFF; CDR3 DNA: TGTGCCACCAGCAGACCTCATCGGTCTAATGAAAAACTGTTTTTT